The 19 T cell receptor beta chains listed next were all sequenced from one sample in a study of T cells in women clearing cervical HPV infection (dated by TCRdb to 2016 to 2018). Libraries were constructed by the immunoSEQ multiplex PCR assay. TCRdb took this table from immuneACCESS and kept in-frame rearrangements with V and J called. Such tables lack part of the clones; where checked against another copy, unresolved V genes explain under half of the gap, and the rest is unexplained. In this sample's table one finds roughly 23,000 clones. The top ten clonotypes cover under 10% of the sample. The sample was blood buffy coat. The receptors derive from a woman aged 18 to 75 with a cervical HPV16 infection that either progressed to CIN3+ or cleared (not recorded which).

Points on this clone: From the germline J gene comes the end of the CDR3, since the read stops 3 residues before it. V and J are TRBV20-1 and TRBJ2-3; the match to TRBD2 covers 10 bases. V shed 6 bases, J shed 4 bases, and the junction held 7 bases outside the gene matches. This CDR3 region has 14 residues. Germline V lookup: CDR1 DFQATT, CDR2 SNEGSKA (reference sequence). The CDR3 reads CSAASGSLSDTQYF. The part of the CDR3 DNA that was read is TGCAGTGCAGCTAGCGGGAGCCTATCAGATACG.

This chain's CDR3 is CASSPRGGGTNDYTF. The DNA read from the CDR3 is TGTGCCAGCAGCCCCCGGGGGGGCGGGACCAATGAC. This chain links TRBV7-9 with TRBJ1-2, with D possibly being TRBD1 (6 bases). Read coverage stops 3 residues before the CDR3 terminus; the germline J gene supplies the remainder. This CDR3 comprises 15 residues. Germline-derived CDR1 and CDR2 are SEHNR and FQNEAQ (reference sequence).

Details on this clone: Read sequence stops 3 residues before the CDR3 end, and the germline J gene provides the missing end. The chain recombines TRBV12-3 or TRBV12-4 with TRBJ2-2, with D perhaps matching TRBD1 (6 bases). With 2 bases removed from V and 4 bases from J, the gap between germline ends came to 11 bases. This CDR3 spans 15 amino acids. CDR3 DNA, as far as it was read: TGTGCCAGCAGTTTATACAGAGGGGGCACCGGGGAG. It codes for CASSLYRGGTGE. The whole CDR3 is CASSLYRGGTGELFF.

About this clone: The read ends 3 residues shy of where the CDR3 ends; the end is completed using the germline J gene. The V and J genes are TRBV2 and TRBJ1-5; no reliable D call. The germline CDR1 and CDR2 sequences are SNHLY and FYNNEI. The ends were cut back, 2 bases at V and 0 bases at J, with 17 bases in the middle. The CDR3 totals 18 residues. The sequenced part of the CDR3 DNA is TGTGCCAGCAGTGAATTGACAAGCACCGAATTTAGCAATCAGCCC. It yields the protein CASSELTSTEFSNQP. The whole CDR3 region reads CASSELTSTEFSNQPQHF.

On this clone: The read is 3 residues too short to cover the CDR3 end, so that end is filled in from the germline J gene. J is TRBJ1-2 and V is TRBV12-3 or TRBV12-4; 7 bases are a match to TRBD1. CDR3 length: 15 amino acids. Germline trimming cut 4 bases from V and 0 bases from J; bases unmatched to any gene: 5. CDR3 loop: CASSSRQGANYGYTF. The part of the CDR3 DNA that was read is TGTGCCAGCAGTTCTCGACAGGGAGCTAACTATGGC.

Comment on this clone: The read gets to within 3 residues of the CDR3 end, and the germline J gene fills in the rest. The chain is built from TRBV20-1 and TRBJ1-3, with TRBD1 as a possible D gene (6 bases). Germline V gene data show CDR1 as DFQATT and CDR2 as SNEGSKA (reference sequence). Trimming shortened V by 1 base and J by 2 bases, and 12 bases separated the two germline ends. The CDR3 totals 15 residues. The CDR3 DNA, read in part, is TGCAGTGCTAGAGTCGGGGGGGGCGCTGGAAACACC. This codes for CSARVGGGAGNT. Given in full, the CDR3 is CSARVGGGAGNTIYF.

Comment on this clone: The CDR3 goes on 3 residues after the read ends, and that part is filled in from the germline J gene. This chain connects TRBV5-1 to TRBJ1-4; 8 bases agree with TRBD1. Per the germline V gene, CDR1 is SGHRS and CDR2 is YFSETQ. The V segment lost 2 bases and the J segment 10 bases; nucleotides outside the gene matches: 7. The CDR3 totals 14 residues. The CDR3 loop is CASSLQQGGGKLFF. The DNA read from the CDR3 is TGCGCCAGCAGCTTACAACAGGGGGGAGGAAAA. Using reference TRBV5-1 and TRBJ1-4 for the parts outside the CDR3, the full variable domain is KAGVTQTPRYLIKTRGQQVTLSCSPISGHRSVSWYQQTPGQGLQFLFEYFSETQRNKGNFPGRFSGRQFSNSRSEMNVSTLELGDSALYLCASSLQQGGGKLFFGSGTQLSVL.

As concerns this clone: No DNA is shown, since the ends of the CDR3 on it are uncertain; the CDR3 is the one TCRdb lists. This sequence joins TRBV2 and TRBJ1-4; the table's D call, TRBD1, has no DNA check behind it. The CDR3 is 15 amino acids long, termini counted. From germline, CDR1 is SNHLY and CDR2 FYNNEI. Here the CDR3 reads CASSTSTGIGEKLFF.

Notes on this clone: The read comes to an end 3 residues before the CDR3 does, leaving the germline J gene to fill in the end. The rearrangement joins TRBV19 to TRBJ1-3; D gene ambiguous. The V gene's germline CDR1 is LNHDA and CDR2 SQIVND (reference sequence). Trimming pared 7 bases from V and 0 bases from J, leaving 10 bases between. The CDR3 length is 14 residues. The covered CDR3 bases are TGTGCCAGTAATCGCCACTCCTCTGGAAACACC. This encodes CASNRHSSGNT. The CDR3 in full is CASNRHSSGNTIYF.

CDR3: CASSETVISSNQPQHF. CDR3 bases read: TGTGCCAGCAGTGAAACGGTGATTTCGAGCAATCAGCCC. The chain carries TRBV6-1 and TRBJ1-5, with D hard to call. The CDR3 end falls 3 residues outside the read, so it is completed with the germline J gene. V shed 2 bases and J shed 1 base, with 12 bases lying between them. Germline loops: CDR1 MNHNS, CDR2 SASEGT. CDR3 length: 16 residues.

A note on this clone: The observed sequence ends 3 residues before the CDR3 terminus, with the missing tail filled in from the germline J gene. This chain joins TRBV5-4 and TRBJ2-1; TRBD2 agrees at 8 bases. There are 15 residues in the CDR3. The V gene end was trimmed by 4 bases and the J gene end by 5 bases; junction bases not matched to a gene: 8. In germline, CDR1 is SGHNT, CDR2 YYREEE (reference sequence). The sequenced part of the CDR3 DNA is TGTGCCAGCAGCCCCCGGGGGGGCGGAAACAATGAG. Its translation is CASSPRGGGNNE. The full CDR3 sequence reads CASSPRGGGNNEQFF.

About this clone itself: The sequenced fragment ends 3 residues before the CDR3 boundary, so the rest is inferred from the germline J gene. V gene TRBV5-1 combines with J gene TRBJ1-4; TRBD1 matches 7 bases. J gave up 7 bases and V 1 base, and 4 bases lay outside the gene matches. The CDR3 covers 14 residues. Germline values: CDR1 SGHRS, CDR2 YFSETQ. CDR3 bases read: TGCGCCAGCAGCTTGAGACAGGGTGTTGAAAAA. This encodes CASSLRQGVEK. The whole CDR3 sequence is CASSLRQGVEKLFF.

A note on this clone: The missing CDR3 end, 3 residues past where the read stops, is filled in from the germline J gene. The chain employs TRBV19 and TRBJ1-1; 9 nucleotides align to TRBD1. V gave up 10 bases and J gave up 4 bases; unmatched junction bases: 7. Per the germline V gene, CDR1 is LNHDA and CDR2 is SQIVND (reference sequence). This CDR3 has 13 residues. Incomplete CDR3 DNA: TGTGCCACCAAGGGACAGGGCGCCACTGAA. Its translation is CATKGQGATE. The whole CDR3 reads CATKGQGATEAFF.

As to this clone: The read ends 3 residues shy of where the CDR3 ends; the end is completed using the germline J gene. The V gene is TRBV9, the J gene TRBJ1-1; weak D call: TRBD1 (5 bases). Germline CDR1 is SGDLS and CDR2 is YYNGEE. The CDR3 covers 14 residues. V lost 4 bases and J lost 2, with 12 bases in between. CDR3 DNA (partial): TGTGCCAGCAGCCCCCAGACAGTCAACACTGAA. Translating it yields CASSPQTVNTE. The whole CDR3 protein reads CASSPQTVNTEAFF.

Concerning this clone: The CDR3 end lies 3 residues beyond the end of the read and is filled in from the germline J gene. The rearrangement joins TRBV20-1 to TRBJ1-2; 10 nucleotides agree with TRBD1. Germline-derived CDR1 and CDR2 are DFQATT and SNEGSKA (reference sequence). This CDR3 contains 12 residues. J gave up 7 bases and V 5 bases, and 4 bases lay outside the gene matches. The CDR3 DNA, read in part, is TGCAGTGCTCGGGACAGGGGCTTTGGC. Its translation: CSARDRGFG. The whole CDR3 is CSARDRGFGYTF.

Details on this clone: The read ends 3 residues early relative to the CDR3; the germline J gene fills the gap. V usage is TRBV7-3 and J usage is TRBJ2-7; the D is unclear. Between the trimmed V and J ends, which lost 2 bases and 0 bases, there was a span of 8 bases. Germline CDR1 is SGHTA and CDR2 is FQGTGA. The CDR3 consists of 14 residues. Here the CDR3 reads CASSLLPSSYEQYF. The DNA read from the CDR3 is TGTGCCAGCAGCTTACTCCCCTCCTCCTACGAG.

A note on this clone: The CDR3 is cut off 3 residues early in the read; its end comes from the germline J gene. The chain employs TRBV20-1 and TRBJ2-7; D is uncertain. This CDR3 has 11 residues. Trimming removed 2 bases at V and 4 bases at J, with 6 bases between. The germline gives CDR1 DFQATT, CDR2 SNEGSKA (reference sequence). CDR3 residues: CSARLAYEQYF. The part of the CDR3 DNA that was read is TGCAGTGCTAGATTAGCTTACGAG.

Comment on this clone: Read data end 3 residues before the CDR3 end; the end is taken from the germline J gene. The chain links TRBV7-2 to TRBJ2-1, with a tentative D call TRBD1 (7 bases). CDR1 and CDR2 from the germline V gene are SGHTA and FQGNSA. V was pared by 5 bases and J by 9 bases, with 14 bases between. The CDR3 spans 13 residues. CDR3 region: CASSQFQGGEQFF. Partial CDR3 DNA: TGTGCCAGCAGCCAATTCCAGGGGGGTGAG.

Concerning this clone: Read sequence stops 3 residues before the CDR3 end, and the germline J gene provides the missing end. The chain combines TRBV20-1 with TRBJ1-1; D possibly corresponds to TRBD1 (6 bases). CDR1 DFQATT and CDR2 SNEGSKA come from the germline V gene (reference sequence). Trimming removed 6 bases from V and 4 bases from J, with 18 bases in between. The CDR3 spans 14 residues. Incomplete CDR3 DNA: TGCAGTGCAAGCAAGGGGGTTTCAGTCACTGAA. This codes for CSASKGVSVTE. The entire CDR3 protein is CSASKGVSVTEAFF.